This T cell receptor (beta chain) stems from a study of cytomegalovirus exposure and HLA in healthy donors. Whole-study context: There were approximately 80 million unique TCRs (from HLA-typed donors) in an early data release.

Primers included in the PCR were 60 Vbeta and 13 Jbeta primers. Sequencing used immunoSEQ multiplex PCR; TCRdb keeps in-frame clones, though not all of them. The table records 150,000 to 200,000 clones, approximately 67% of them present only once. This CDR3 is 14 amino acids long. V dropped 7 bases and J dropped 5 bases, with 18 bases sitting between them. The V gene's germline CDR1 is SQVTM and CDR2 ANQGSEA. Sequenced material: PBMCs. This chain links TRBV29-1 with TRBJ2-1; a weak D match, TRBD1 (5 bases). This TCR was recovered from a man aged 35-49 years in good health and CMV-seronegative. In DNA form, the CDR3 reads TGCAGCGCCCGACAGCAGGCTCTAGACAATGAGCAGTTCTTC. It is translated as CSARQQALDNEQFF.